The 8 T cell receptor beta chains below were found in one sample sequenced in a study of T cell responses to AZD1222 COVID-19 vaccine. Assay: immunoSEQ multiplex PCR; the TCRdb copy retains only in-frame clones and omits some. This table has about 78,000 clones, roughly four fifths appearing once. Sequenced here: peripheral blood, sampled on day 0 of AZD1222 vaccination. The source of these receptors is an adult in good health.

The chain is built from TRBV3-1 (or the pseudogene TRBV3-2) and TRBJ2-5; TRBD1 is a possible D gene (5 bases). The V gene lost 2 bases and the J gene lost 5 bases, with 6 bases spanning the gap. CDR3 length equals 12 residues. Per germline, CDR1 LGHDT and CDR2 YNNKEL (reference sequence). As DNA, the CDR3 is TGTGCCAGCAGCCAACAGGGCGAGACCCAGTACTTC. It yields the protein CASSQQGETQYF.

J is TRBJ2-7 and V is TRBV7-9, with TRBD1 matching 9 bases. The J segment lost 4 bases and the V segment lost 1 base, leaving 8 bases of the junction unmatched. This CDR3 spans 16 amino acids. Germline V gene sequence: CDR1 SEHNR, CDR2 FQNEAQ (reference sequence). CDR3 residues: CASSLVTGQGFYEQYF. In DNA, the CDR3 is TGTGCCAGCAGCTTAGTTACGGGACAGGGTTTTTACGAGCAGTACTTC.

The chain combines TRBV6-4 with TRBJ1-1; D is perhaps TRBD1 (6 bases). V lost 4 bases and J 5 bases, leaving 11 bases between the germline ends. The V gene's germline CDR1 is MRHNA and CDR2 SNTAGT. This CDR3 has 13 amino acids. The CDR3 DNA is TGTGCCAGCAGTGCAGGGGCGCGGACTGAAGCTTTCTTT. It specifies CASSAGARTEAFF.

The chain combines TRBV7-2 with TRBJ2-7, with 11 bases that match TRBD1. CDR1 SGHTA and CDR2 FQGNSA come from the germline V gene. Germline trimming cut 6 bases from V and 2 bases from J; bases unmatched to any gene: 3. This CDR3 region has 14 residues. The CDR3 sequence is CASSRTGGPYEQYF. CDR3 nucleotide sequence: TGTGCCAGCAGTCGGACAGGGGGCCCCTACGAGCAGTACTTC. Looking up the rest from reference TRBV7-2 and TRBJ2-7 gives the full variable domain: GAGVSQSPSNKVTEKGKDVELRCDPISGHTALYWYRQSLGQGLEFLIYFQGNSAPDKSGLPSDRFSAERTGGSVSTLTIQRTQQEDSAVYLCASSRTGGPYEQYFGPGTRLTVT.

V gene TRBV2 combines with J gene TRBJ2-7; 8 nucleotides line up with TRBD1. The CDR3 contains 15 residues. Unmatched junction bases numbered 8, after V lost 7 bases and J lost 0 bases. Germline CDR1 is SNHLY and CDR2 is FYNNEI. For the CDR3, the DNA is TGTGCCAGCATTCCGGGACAGGTGAGCTCCTACGAGCAGTACTTC. Residues: CASIPGQVSSYEQYF. Variable domain in full (rest from reference TRBV2 and TRBJ2-7): EPEVTQTPSHQVTQMGQEVILRCVPISNHLYFYWYRQILGQKVEFLVSFYNNEISEKSEIFDDQFSVERPDGSNFTLKIRSTKLEDSAMYFCASIPGQVSSYEQYFGPGTRLTVT.

This chain links TRBV27 with TRBJ1-2; D perhaps matches TRBD1 (6 bases). Trimming removed 6 bases at V and 5 bases at J, with 22 bases between. Per germline, CDR1 MNHEY and CDR2 SMNVEV (reference sequence). This CDR3 is built from 16 residues. Here the CDR3 reads CASSHNPNTGSYGYTF. CDR3 bases: TGTGCCAGCAGCCATAATCCCAATACAGGGTCGTATGGCTACACCTTC.

This chain uses TRBV19 with TRBJ1-6; the D is unclear. CDR3 length equals 12 residues. V was pared by 6 bases and J by 13 bases, with 13 bases between. The germline V gene encodes CDR1 LNHDA and CDR2 SQIVND (reference sequence). The CDR3 loop reads CASSQIERPLHF. The CDR3 DNA reads as TGTGCCAGTAGCCAAATCGAGAGGCCCCTCCACTTT.

This rearrangement joins TRBV7-2 to TRBJ2-7, with D perhaps matching TRBD1 (7 bases). Deletions cut 1 base from V and 5 bases from J, with 12 bases between. The CDR3 consists of 14 residues. Germline V gene lookup returns CDR1 SGHTA and CDR2 FQGNSA. The chain's CDR3 is CASSLEGRGDEQYF. The DNA of the CDR3 is TGTGCCAGCAGCTTAGAGGGCAGGGGGGACGAGCAGTACTTC.